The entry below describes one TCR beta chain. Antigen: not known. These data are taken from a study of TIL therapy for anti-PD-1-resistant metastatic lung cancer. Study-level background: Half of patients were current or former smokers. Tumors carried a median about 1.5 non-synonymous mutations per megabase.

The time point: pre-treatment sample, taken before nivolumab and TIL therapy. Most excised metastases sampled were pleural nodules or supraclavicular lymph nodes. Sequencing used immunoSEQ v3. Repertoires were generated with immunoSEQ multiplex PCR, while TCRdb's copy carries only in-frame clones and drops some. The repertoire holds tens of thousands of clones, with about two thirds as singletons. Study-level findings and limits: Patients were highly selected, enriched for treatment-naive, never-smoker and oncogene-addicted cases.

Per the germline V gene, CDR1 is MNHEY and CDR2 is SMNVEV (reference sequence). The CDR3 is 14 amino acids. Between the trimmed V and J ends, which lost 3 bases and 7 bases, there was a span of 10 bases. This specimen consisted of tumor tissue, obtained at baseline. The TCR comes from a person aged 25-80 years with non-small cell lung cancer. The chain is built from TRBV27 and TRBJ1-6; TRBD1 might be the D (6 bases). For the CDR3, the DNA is TGTGCCAGCAGTTTCCGGGGGCGGAATTCACCCCTCCACTTT. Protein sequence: CASSFRGRNSPLHF.